The entry below gives a single TCR beta chain sequence along with its context. What it recognizes is unknown. These data originate in a study of post-analysis software for immune sequencing data. cDNA libraries for TCR beta contained unique molecular identifiers. Once about 0.95 to 10 million T cells were used, about 490,000 cDNA molecules resulted. From the PCR reads, TCRdb called clonotypes with MiXCR, one entry per CDR3 protein. The sample has fewer than 850,000 distinct CDR3 sequences, 25% to 30% seen once. This CDR3 has 15 residues. Trimming stripped 7 bases from V and 0 bases from J, with 14 bases between. The germline V gene encodes CDR1 SGHTA and CDR2 FQGNSA. Findings of the study overall: The study found TRBV5-6, TRBV5-1 and TRBV20-1 among several TRBV segments more frequent in patients than controls. Multiple sclerosis patients had significantly lower normalized Chao1 diversity than controls.

This chain uses TRBV7-2 with TRBJ2-3; tentatively, D is TRBD2 (5 bases). Sequencing was performed on blood. The TCR originated in a girl between 5 and 17 years old with multiple sclerosis. CDR3 sequence (DNA): TGTGCCAGCACCTACGACGGACTTAGCACAGATACGCAGTATTTT. Translation gives CASTYDGLSTDTQYF.